A single sample gave rise to the 16 T cell receptor beta chains below, sequenced in a study of spatial heterogeneity in lung cancer. Each CDR3 protein is one row after TCRdb ran MiXCR on the 5' RACE reads. The table shows 45,000 to 55,000 distinct CDR3 sequences, with about 5.8% occurring only once. The time point: sample taken at primary tumor resection. The sequenced material consisted of unsorted whole RNA from tumor, nontumor lung or frozen PBMC. Sequenced here: PBMCs, sampled at surgery. These receptors were obtained from a male donor with early-stage non-small cell lung cancer.

This clonotype has just a few counts. This sequence joins TRBV3-1 and TRBJ1-3; D ambiguous. Germline CDR1 LGHDT, CDR2 YNNKEL (reference sequence). There are 14 residues in the CDR3. Between the trimmed V and J ends, which lost 4 bases and 1 base, there was a span of 8 bases. The CDR3 loop is CASSLRSSGNTIYF. CDR3 nucleotides: TGTGCCAGCAGCCTTCGATCGTCTGGAAACACCATATATTTT.

The sample holds many counts of this clonotype. V is TRBV5-1 and J is TRBJ1-5; D not resolved. This CDR3 spans 13 amino acids. CDR1 is SGHRS, CDR2 YFSETQ, per germline. Trimming shortened V by 5 bases and J by 4 bases, and 10 bases separated the two germline ends. Here the CDR3 reads CASSAVGNQPQHF. The CDR3, as DNA: TGCGCCAGCAGTGCAGTGGGAAATCAGCCCCAGCATTTT.

This clonotype was seen at least ten times. V is TRBV20-1 and J is TRBJ1-2; D remains ambiguous. The CDR3 spans 10 residues. CDR1 is DFQATT, CDR2 SNEGSKA, per germline (reference sequence). The CDR3 loop reads CISPNYGYTF. The CDR3 nucleotides read TGCATTAGTCCTAACTATGGCTACACCTTC.

This clonotype occurred many times. The V call is TRBV3-1, the J call TRBJ2-5, with 12 positions matching TRBD2. Germline values: CDR1 LGHDT, CDR2 YNNKEL (reference sequence). J lost 5 bases, V lost 0 bases, and 7 bases had no gene match. The length of the CDR3 is 17 residues. This CDR3 reads CASSQDGRLAGDETQYF. The CDR3 DNA reads TGTGCCAGCAGCCAAGATGGTAGACTAGCGGGAGACGAGACCCAGTACTTC.

This clonotype was detected many times. The rearrangement links TRBV18 to TRBJ1-5; 10 bases are shared with TRBD1. CDR3 length equals 16 residues. The germline gives CDR1 KGHSH, CDR2 LQKENI. The V gene end was trimmed by 5 bases and the J gene end by 0 bases; junction bases not matched to a gene: 4. The DNA of the CDR3 is TGTGCCAGCTCAGCAGACAGGGGGCTTAGCAATCAGCCCCAGCATTTT. It translates to CASSADRGLSNQPQHF. Looking up the rest from reference TRBV18 and TRBJ1-5 gives the full variable domain: NAGVMQNPRHLVRRRGQEARLRCSPMKGHSHVYWYRQLPEEGLKFMVYLQKENIIDESGMPKERFSAEFPKEGPSILRIQQVVRGDSAAYFCASSADRGLSNQPQHFGDGTRLSIL.

The chain uses TRBV2 and TRBJ2-1; 7 bases are shared with TRBD1. The CDR3 length is 16 residues. Trimming at V came to 6 bases and at J to 6 bases, leaving 14 bases not matched to a gene. CDR1 is SNHLY, CDR2 FYNNEI, per germline. The CDR3, as DNA: TGTGCCAGCAGGAAGGGGGTCGGACAGGAGATCAATGAGCAGTTCTTC. Translation: CASRKGVGQEINEQFF.

This clonotype showed up many times. The gene calls are TRBV11-2 and TRBJ2-7, with D hard to call. The germline V gene has CDR1 SGHAT and CDR2 FQNNGV. The CDR3 sequence is 13 residues long. Trimming cost V 0 bases and J 2 bases, with 5 bases left between them. The CDR3 DNA reads TGTGCCAGCAGCTTAGAGGTGACCTACGAGCAGTACTTC. Its translation: CASSLEVTYEQYF. Full variable domain (outside the CDR3, taken from reference TRBV11-2 and TRBJ2-7): EAGVAQSPRYKIIEKRQSVAFWCNPISGHATLYWYQQILGQGPKLLIQFQNNGVVDDSQLPKDRFSAERLKGVDSTLKIQPAKLEDSAVYLCASSLEVTYEQYFGPGTRLTVT.

This clonotype occurred many times. This chain uses TRBV28 with TRBJ2-1, with TRBD2 matching 7 bases. The ends lost 7 bases at V and 4 bases at J; junction bases unmatched: 7. The germline gives CDR1 MDHEN, CDR2 SYDVKM. The CDR3 runs to 14 residues. For the CDR3, the DNA is TGTGCCAGCATAACTAGCGATTTATACAATGAGCAGTTCTTC. Protein sequence: CASITSDLYNEQFF.

The table lists this clonotype with many counts. This chain links TRBV5-1 with TRBJ2-3; either TRBD1 or TRBD2 may supply D (5 bases each). The CDR3 has 17 amino acids. V was cut by 0 bases and J by 2 bases, with 16 bases left in between. Germline-derived CDR1 and CDR2 are SGHRS and YFSETQ. The CDR3 sequence: CASSLDGSEGSTDTQYF. CDR3 DNA sequence: TGCGCCAGCAGCTTGGACGGCAGCGAGGGGTCCACAGATACGCAGTATTTT.

This clonotype has at least ten counts. The V and J genes are TRBV29-1 and TRBJ2-6; D is possibly TRBD2 (5 bases). The germline CDR1 and CDR2 sequences are SQVTM and ANQGSEA. CDR3 length: 14 residues. V dropped 4 bases and J dropped 4 bases, with 11 bases sitting between them. The CDR3 is CSVGAGVGANVLTF. The CDR3 DNA is TGCAGCGTTGGGGCGGGCGTCGGGGCCAACGTCCTGACTTTC.

There are many counts of this clonotype. The rearrangement joins TRBV5-1 to TRBJ2-3; TRBD2 agrees at 14 bases. Germline V gives CDR1 SGHRS, CDR2 YFSETQ. This CDR3 comprises 16 residues. V dropped 3 bases and J dropped 5; count of bases not matched to a gene: 5. CDR3 amino acids: CASSSGLAGVGDTQYF. CDR3 sequence (DNA): TGCGCCAGCAGCTCGGGACTAGCGGGAGTTGGAGATACGCAGTATTTT.

This clonotype was counted at least ten times. The chain joins TRBV7-9 to TRBJ2-2; D uncertain. CDR1 SEHNR and CDR2 FQNEAQ come from the germline V gene (reference sequence). V was clipped by 5 bases and J by 4 bases, with 11 bases between them. The CDR3 runs 14 residues. The CDR3 loop reads CASSLPRSTGELFF. Here the CDR3 DNA reads TGTGCCAGCAGCCTCCCTCGGTCCACCGGGGAGCTGTTTTTT. Full variable domain (missing parts from reference TRBV7-9 and TRBJ2-2): DTGVSQNPRHKITKRGQNVTFRCDPISEHNRLYWYRQTLGQGPEFLTYFQNEAQLEKSRLLSDRFSAERPKGSFSTLEIQRTEQGDSAMYLCASSLPRSTGELFFGEGSRLTVL.

Ten or more counts support this clonotype. The CDR3 here is CASSLSGGYGYTF. The DNA for the CDR3 is TGCGCCAGCAGCTTGAGCGGGGGCTATGGCTACACCTTC. The chain has TRBV5-1 and TRBJ1-2, with a weak D call TRBD1 (5 bases). V was cut by 1 base and J by 4 bases, with 8 bases left in between. Germline V gene sequence: CDR1 SGHRS, CDR2 YFSETQ. This CDR3 contains 13 residues.

This clonotype was counted many times. The V and J genes are TRBV7-9 and TRBJ2-7; no firm D call. The CDR3 sequence is 16 residues long. Germline V gene lookup returns CDR1 SEHNR and CDR2 FQNEAQ (reference sequence). V lost 4 bases to trimming and J lost 3 bases, with 19 bases between them. The CDR3 sequence: CASSSLLGRRLYEQYF. CDR3 nucleotides: TGTGCCAGCAGCTCCCTATTGGGCAGGAGACTCTACGAGCAGTACTTC.

The CDR3 loop is CSARSPWAGEDTQYF. CDR3 sequence (DNA): TGCAGTGCTAGATCTCCATGGGCGGGAGAGGATACGCAGTATTTT. The chain is built from TRBV20-1 and TRBJ2-3, with TRBD2 matching 7 bases. This CDR3 has 15 residues. Per germline, CDR1 DFQATT and CDR2 SNEGSKA (reference sequence). The junction had 11 bases not matched to a gene; V was cut back by 2 bases and J by 6 bases.

In this sample, this clonotype turned up a few times. In nucleotides, the CDR3 is TGCAGCGTTCCGGGACTAGCGGGATGGGGGAATGAGCAGTTCTTC. It yields the protein CSVPGLAGWGNEQFF. This chain links TRBV29-1 with TRBJ2-1, with TRBD2 matching 13 bases. The CDR3 runs 15 residues. CDR1 and CDR2 from the germline V gene are SQVTM and ANQGSEA. With 5 bases clipped from V and 7 bases from J, the junction kept 8 bases outside the gene matches.